These 16 T cell receptor beta chains share one sample of origin, sequenced in a study of cytomegalovirus exposure and HLA in healthy donors (dated by TCRdb to the late 2010s). Receptor amplification or capture employed the immunoSEQ multiplex PCR assay. For the multiplex PCR, a mixture combining 60 forward primers for TCR Vbeta segments and 13 reverse primers for TCR Jbeta segments was used. Imported from immuneACCESS, the table was reduced by TCRdb to in-frame sequences with V and J called. These copies leave out some clones; in studies compared against another copy, an unresolved V gene accounts for under half, and the cause of the remainder is not known. The sample data list roughly 100,000 clones, and around 81% of these were observed just once. The ten largest clones represent more than 3% of the sample. The sequenced material came from PBMCs. The receptors come from a female donor in good health and CMV-seropositive.

V gene TRBV27 combines with J gene TRBJ1-5, with 7 bases fitting TRBD1. This CDR3 is built from 14 residues. Per germline, CDR1 MNHEY and CDR2 SMNVEV (reference sequence). V gave up 6 bases and J gave up 0 bases; unmatched junction bases: 2. The CDR3 region has the DNA TGTGCCAGCAGCCGACAGGGTAGCAATCAGCCCCAGCATTTT. This sequence encodes CASSRQGSNQPQHF.

In this sample, this clone turned up once. The CDR3 DNA reads TGTGCCAGCAGCTTAAGCGGGTCCGGGGAGCTGTTTTTT. Amino acid sequence: CASSLSGSGELFF. The chain couples TRBV7-6 to TRBJ2-2, with a possible D match to TRBD2 (6 bases). V was cut by 2 bases and J by 6 bases, with 7 bases left in between. This CDR3 contains 13 residues. From germline, CDR1 is SGHVS and CDR2 FNYEAQ.

This rearrangement joins TRBV13 to TRBJ1-6; D not certain. Germline values: CDR1 PRHDT, CDR2 FYEKMQ (reference sequence). V was shortened by 5 bases and J by 6 bases, with 17 bases between the two germline ends. This CDR3 comprises 16 residues. The CDR3 DNA sequence: TGTGCCAGCAGCCCCAGCTCGCCAGCGCGTAATTCACCCCTCCACTTT. This gives the protein CASSPSSPARNSPLHF.

V usage is TRBV9 and J usage is TRBJ2-3; 9 bases fit TRBD2. There are 17 residues in the CDR3. CDR1 is SGDLS, CDR2 YYNGEE, per germline. The V segment lost 3 bases and the J segment 4 bases; nucleotides outside the gene matches: 12. The CDR3 loop reads CASSARTKAGGADTQYF. In nucleotides, the CDR3 is TGTGCCAGCAGCGCAAGGACCAAAGCGGGGGGAGCAGATACGCAGTATTTT. The full variable domain, its missing parts supplied by reference TRBV9 and TRBJ2-3, is DSGVTQTPKHLITATGQRVTLRCSPRSGDLSVYWYQQSLDQGLQFLIQYYNGEERAKGNILERFSAQQFPDLHSELNLSSLELGDSALYFCASSARTKAGGADTQYFGPGTRLTVL.

The rearrangement joins TRBV9 to TRBJ2-5, with TRBD1 matching 8 bases. The CDR3 extends over 13 amino acids. Germline V CDR1 and CDR2: SGDLS, YYNGEE. V lost 4 bases to trimming and J lost 8 bases; unmatched junction nucleotides: 7. This chain's CDR3 is CASSPDRGITQYF. The CDR3 DNA is TGTGCCAGCAGCCCCGACAGGGGTATAACCCAGTACTTC.

The chain carries TRBV19 and TRBJ1-2, with D possibly matching TRBD1 (5 bases). Germline V gene lookup returns CDR1 LNHDA and CDR2 SQIVND (reference sequence). CDR3 length: 14 amino acids. The V end lost 9 bases, the J end lost 8 bases, and 22 bases lay between the germline ends. CDR3 region: CASFPGQNLGGYTF. CDR3 nucleotide sequence: TGTGCCAGCTTCCCTGGACAAAACCTAGGGGGCTACACCTTC.

This clone was observed once. The chain uses TRBV28 and TRBJ1-2; D might be TRBD1 (5 bases). V was cut by 4 bases and J by 0 bases, with 18 bases left in between. Germline CDR1 is MDHEN and CDR2 is SYDVKM. The CDR3 spans 17 residues. CDR3 residues: CASSSPGDSGANYGYTF. Here the CDR3 DNA reads TGTGCCAGCAGTTCCCCCGGCGACAGCGGGGCTAACTATGGCTACACCTTC.

The V gene is TRBV7-9, the J gene TRBJ1-2; no reliable D call. The CDR3 has 17 residues. V gave up 1 base and J gave up 4 bases, with 19 bases separating them. Germline V gene sequence: CDR1 SEHNR, CDR2 FQNEAQ (reference sequence). For the CDR3, the DNA is TGTGCCAGCAGCTTAGGGCCCCGCGGGCAGGCGTCCTATGGCTACACCTTC. This translates into CASSLGPRGQASYGYTF.

This chain connects TRBV29-1 to TRBJ2-5; perhaps TRBD2 as D (5 bases). Germline values: CDR1 SQVTM, CDR2 ANQGSEA. The CDR3 sequence is 14 residues long. The ends were cut back, 3 bases at V and 6 bases at J, with 17 bases in the middle. In nucleotides, the CDR3 is TGCAGCGTTGATAGAGGGTTAGGAATGAAGACCCAGTACTTC. As protein: CSVDRGLGMKTQYF. The full variable domain, in which reference TRBV29-1 and TRBJ2-5 provide the parts outside the CDR3, is SAVISQKPSRDICQRGTSLTIQCQVDSQVTMMFWYRQQPGQSLTLIATANQGSEATYESGFVIDKFPISRPNLTFSTLTVSNMSPEDSSIYLCSVDRGLGMKTQYFGPGTRLLVL.

This chain joins TRBV29-1 and TRBJ1-1; D uncertain. Germline values: CDR1 SQVTM, CDR2 ANQGSEA. V lost 7 bases and J lost 4, with 10 bases in between. This CDR3 has 11 residues. The chain's CDR3 is CSGDRGTEAFF. The CDR3 DNA reads as TGCAGCGGGGATCGGGGCACTGAAGCTTTCTTT.

The sample holds one count of this clone. One junction end does not reproduce the germline sequence, and a read error may be involved. This chain joins TRBV2 and TRBJ1-1; 8 positions agree with TRBD1. Per germline, CDR1 SNHLY and CDR2 FYNNEI. This CDR3 is built from 15 residues. In DNA, the CDR3 is TGTGCCAGCAGGGAAGGACAGGGAATGAACACTGAAGCTTTCTTT. This gives the protein CASREGQGMNTEAFF.

As to this clone: The germline gene is not matched at one end of the junction; a read error may be the cause. The chain is built from TRBV7-7 and TRBJ2-5; weak D call: TRBD2 (6 bases). Per germline, CDR1 SSHAT and CDR2 FNYEAQ (reference sequence). This CDR3 has 16 amino acids. The CDR3 loop reads CASSLLAGSGRETQYF. In DNA, the CDR3 is TGTGCTAGCAGCTTATTAGCCGGGAGTGGCAGGGAGACCCAGTACTTC.

The rearrangement links TRBV30 to TRBJ1-1; the match to TRBD1 covers 10 bases. The junction had 11 bases not matched to a gene; V was cut back by 3 bases and J by 4 bases. There are 16 residues in the CDR3. Germline lookup yields CDR1 GTSNPN and CDR2 SVGIG (reference sequence). The CDR3 DNA is TGTGCCTGGAGGGCAGACAGGGGGCCTAGGAGCACTGAAGCTTTCTTT. The encoded protein is CAWRADRGPRSTEAFF.

The chain couples TRBV5-1 to TRBJ1-1; D gene uncertain. The CDR3 extends over 13 amino acids. Trimming stripped 6 bases from V and 7 bases from J, with 16 bases between. Germline CDR1 and CDR2: SGHRS and YFSETQ. The CDR3 DNA sequence: TGCGCCAGCACCCAAACCCTGGCCAGTGAAGCTTTCTTT. Translation gives CASTQTLASEAFF.

As concerns this clone: The sample holds other DNA sequences that translate to the same CDR3. This chain joins TRBV13 and TRBJ1-5; 7 nucleotides line up with TRBD1. The CDR3 contains 15 residues. With 5 bases clipped from V and 4 bases from J, the junction kept 8 bases outside the gene matches. Per germline, CDR1 PRHDT and CDR2 FYEKMQ (reference sequence). DNA of the CDR3: TGTGCCAGCAGCGGAAACGGGACAGCTAATCAGCCCCAGCATTTT. Amino acid sequence: CASSGNGTANQPQHF.

In DNA form, the CDR3 reads TGCGCCAGCAGCTTGATAGGACAGGGAGATTCACCCCTCCACTTT. Translating it yields CASSLIGQGDSPLHF. The V and J genes are TRBV5-1 and TRBJ1-6; 8 bases agree with TRBD1. Per the germline V gene, CDR1 is SGHRS and CDR2 is YFSETQ. This CDR3 contains 15 residues. The junction had 5 bases not matched to a gene; V was cut back by 1 base and J by 8 bases.